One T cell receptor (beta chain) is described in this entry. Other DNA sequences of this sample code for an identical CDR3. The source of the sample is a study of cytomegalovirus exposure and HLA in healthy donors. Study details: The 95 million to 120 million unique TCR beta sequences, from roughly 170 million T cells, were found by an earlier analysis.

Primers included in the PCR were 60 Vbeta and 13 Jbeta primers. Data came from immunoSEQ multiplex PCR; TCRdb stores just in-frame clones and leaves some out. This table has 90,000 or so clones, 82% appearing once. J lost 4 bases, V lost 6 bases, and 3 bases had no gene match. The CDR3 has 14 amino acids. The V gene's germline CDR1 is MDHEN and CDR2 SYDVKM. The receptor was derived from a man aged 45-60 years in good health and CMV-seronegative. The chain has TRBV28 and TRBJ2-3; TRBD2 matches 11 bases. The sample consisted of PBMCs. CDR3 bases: TGTGCCAGCAGCTTAGCGGGAGGGCCAGATACGCAGTATTTT. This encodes CASSLAGGPDTQYF.